The 23 T cell receptor beta chains below come from one sample, sequenced in a study of T cells in narcolepsy. Profiled with immunoSEQ multiplex PCR; TCRdb holds only in-frame clones, not every one. The sample lists about 34,000 clones, 80% to 85% seen once, with just under 2.5% in the top ten. The material sequenced was CD45RA- memory CD4+ T cells from PBMCs. Receptor source: a human donor with narcolepsy.

This chain uses TRBV30 with TRBJ2-7; no clear D gene. From germline, CDR1 is GTSNPN and CDR2 SVGIG (reference sequence). V was shortened by 5 bases and J by 5 bases, with 13 bases between the two germline ends. This CDR3 contains 12 residues. In DNA, the CDR3 is TGTGCCTGGGGCCCAATGACCCACGAGCAGTACTTC. Protein: CAWGPMTHEQYF.

CDR3 sequence (DNA): TGTGCCACCAGCAGAGAACGTGGGTCACCCCTCCACTTT. Its translation: CATSRERGSPLHF. The rearrangement links TRBV15 to TRBJ1-6; D remains ambiguous. The CDR3 contains 13 residues. The germline V gene has CDR1 LNHNV and CDR2 YYDKDF (reference sequence). The germline V and J ends were trimmed by 0 bases and 10 bases, with 7 bases remaining between them. Full variable domain (remainder filled in from reference TRBV15 and TRBJ1-6): DAMVIQNPRYQVTQFGKPVTLSCSQTLNHNVMYWYQQKSSQAPKLLFHYYDKDFNNEADTPDNFQSRRPNTSFCFLDIRSPGLGDTAMYLCATSRERGSPLHFGNGTRLTVT.

The rearrangement joins TRBV5-6 to TRBJ1-5; D call uncertain. Germline CDR1 reads SGHDT; CDR2 reads YYEEEE. The CDR3 extends over 15 amino acids. V lost 4 bases, J lost 1 base, and 12 bases lay in between. This CDR3 reads CASSLGPSSNQPQHF. The CDR3 DNA follows: TGTGCCAGCAGCCTAGGCCCTTCCAGCAATCAGCCCCAGCATTTT.

The chain has TRBV6-5 and TRBJ1-6; no definite D call. This CDR3 contains 13 residues. The V gene's germline CDR1 is MNHEY and CDR2 SVGAGI. Trimming cost V 2 bases and J 7 bases, with 6 bases left between them. The CDR3: CASSYRANSPLHF. The CDR3 coding sequence is TGTGCCAGCAGTTACAGGGCAAATTCACCCCTCCACTTT.

The chain is built from TRBV5-4 and TRBJ1-2; D gene unclear. Germline V CDR1 and CDR2: SGHNT, YYREEE (reference sequence). V shed 0 bases and J shed 4 bases, with 10 bases lying between them. This CDR3 region has 14 residues. The CDR3 region is CASSLDNTGYGYTF. The CDR3 nucleotides are TGTGCCAGCAGCTTGGACAACACGGGCTATGGCTACACCTTC.

V is TRBV6-1 and J is TRBJ1-5, with TRBD1 identical over 7 bases. Germline trimming cut 10 bases from V and 4 bases from J; bases unmatched to any gene: 10. Germline loops: CDR1 MNHNS, CDR2 SASEGT. This CDR3 has 14 amino acids. CDR3 bases: TGTGCCACCACAGACAGGGTAGCTAATCAGCCCCAGCATTTT. It encodes CATTDRVANQPQHF.

In the case of this clone: At one boundary the junction diverges from the germline segment, which might be a read error. The chain is built from TRBV7-3 and TRBJ1-6, with 7 bases that match TRBD1. The CDR3 spans 14 residues. Germline CDR1 reads SGHTA; CDR2 reads FQGTGA. For the CDR3, the DNA is TGTGCCAGCAGCCCCATAGGGGGCGATTCGCCCCTCCACTTT. Its protein is CASSPIGGDSPLHF.

CDR3 loop: CASSPSGTGGEQYF. In DNA form, the CDR3 reads TGTGCCAGCTCACCTTCCGGGACAGGCGGGGAGCAGTACTTC. The V gene is TRBV18, the J gene TRBJ2-7, with 8 bases identical to TRBD1. The germline V gene has CDR1 KGHSH and CDR2 LQKENI. The CDR3 runs 14 residues. V trimming: 3 bases; J trimming: 7 bases; junction bases outside the gene matches: 8.

The chain employs TRBV25-1 and TRBJ2-7; D possibly corresponds to TRBD1 (6 bases). Trimming left V 5 bases short and J 6 bases short, with 14 bases between. Looked up from germline, CDR1 is MGHDK and CDR2 is SYGVNS. The CDR3 is made up of 13 amino acids. CDR3 bases: TGTGCCAGCAGTCCGCAGGGGATTTTCGAGCAGTACTTC. It is translated as CASSPQGIFEQYF.

This clone was seen once. The chain uses TRBV5-1 and TRBJ1-1; 7 nucleotides align to TRBD1. V lost 2 bases and J lost 0; bases outside the gene matches: 1. The CDR3 loop spans 14 amino acids. Germline lookup yields CDR1 SGHRS and CDR2 YFSETQ. CDR3 sequence: CASSFQGVNTEAFF. The CDR3 region has the DNA TGCGCCAGCAGCTTCCAGGGGGTGAACACTGAAGCTTTCTTT. Drawing the rest from reference TRBV5-1 and TRBJ1-1, the complete variable domain is KAGVTQTPRYLIKTRGQQVTLSCSPISGHRSVSWYQQTPGQGLQFLFEYFSETQRNKGNFPGRFSGRQFSNSRSEMNVSTLELGDSALYLCASSFQGVNTEAFFGQGTRLTVV.

The chain employs TRBV5-1 and TRBJ2-7; D gene unclear. Deletions cut 3 bases from V and 2 bases from J, with 3 bases between. Germline CDR1 reads SGHRS; CDR2 reads YFSETQ. The CDR3 has 11 amino acids. CDR3 loop: CASSSAYEQYF. The CDR3 DNA follows: TGCGCCAGCAGCTCTGCCTACGAGCAGTACTTC. Supplemented by reference TRBV5-1 and TRBJ2-7, the full variable domain reads KAGVTQTPRYLIKTRGQQVTLSCSPISGHRSVSWYQQTPGQGLQFLFEYFSETQRNKGNFPGRFSGRQFSNSRSEMNVSTLELGDSALYLCASSSAYEQYFGPGTRLTVT.

The chain uses TRBV15 and TRBJ2-3; 10 bases fit TRBD2. The ends lost 1 base at V and 2 bases at J; junction bases unmatched: 3. Germline CDR1 LNHNV, CDR2 YYDKDF (reference sequence). The CDR3 runs to 16 residues. The CDR3: CATSRVTSGDTDTQYF. DNA for the CDR3: TGTGCCACCAGCAGAGTAACTAGCGGGGACACAGATACGCAGTATTTT.

The genes are TRBV6-6 and TRBJ1-5; the match to TRBD1 covers 9 bases. The germline V gene has CDR1 MNHNY and CDR2 SVGAGI (reference sequence). V shed 6 bases and J 2 bases; nucleotides not matched to a gene: 5. The CDR3 is 15 residues long. CDR3 sequence (DNA): TGTGCCAGCAGGGGGGACAGGGTGGGCAATCAGCCCCAGCATTTT. This translates into CASRGDRVGNQPQHF.

The chain recombines TRBV19 with TRBJ2-5, with D perhaps TRBD2 (5 bases). CDR1 is LNHDA and CDR2 is SQIVND in the germline V gene (reference sequence). With 2 bases removed from V and 5 bases from J, the gap between germline ends came to 24 bases. The CDR3 is 18 residues long. CDR3 sequence: CASSIIPGLDLLRETQYF. The CDR3 bases are TGTGCCAGTAGTATAATCCCCGGACTGGATCTACTAAGGGAGACCCAGTACTTC. The full variable domain, with the rest looked up from reference TRBV19 and TRBJ2-5, is DGGITQSPKYLFRKEGQNVTLSCEQNLNHDAMYWYRQDPGQGLRLIYYSQIVNDFQKGDIAEGYSVSREKKESFPLTVTSAQKNPTAFYLCASSIIPGLDLLRETQYFGPGTRLLVL.

This clone appeared a few times. The gene calls are TRBV4-3 and TRBJ2-3, with D possibly matching TRBD1 (6 bases). The CDR3 length is 16 residues. Per germline, CDR1 LGHNA and CDR2 YSLEER. V was pared by 1 base and J by 1 base, with 12 bases between. CDR3 nucleotide sequence: TGCGCCAGCAGCCAAGGTACAGGGTCGGGCACAGATACGCAGTATTTT. It codes for CASSQGTGSGTDTQYF.

The V gene is TRBV28, the J gene TRBJ1-2; 9 positions agree with TRBD1. CDR3 length: 14 amino acids. The V and J ends lost 3 bases and 8 bases, in that order; junction bases with no gene match: 7. CDR1 MDHEN and CDR2 SYDVKM come from the germline V gene. The CDR3 bases are TGTGCCAGCAGTTTCCCGGACAGGGGTCCCGGCTACACCTTC. Encoded protein: CASSFPDRGPGYTF.

The rearrangement links TRBV6-1 to TRBJ1-5; D is perhaps TRBD1 (5 bases). Germline lookup yields CDR1 MNHNS and CDR2 SASEGT. This CDR3 comprises 15 residues. The germline V and J ends were trimmed by 8 bases and 0 bases, with 14 bases remaining between them. The CDR3 here is CASSQQDNSNQPQHF. The CDR3 DNA is TGTGCCAGCTCTCAGCAGGACAATAGCAATCAGCCCCAGCATTTT.

The chain uses TRBV7-2 and TRBJ2-3; no clear D. Germline V CDR1 and CDR2: SGHTA, FQGNSA. The germline V and J ends were trimmed by 2 bases and 5 bases, with 11 bases remaining between them. The CDR3 sequence is 14 residues long. The CDR3 DNA sequence: TGTGCCAGCAGCTTAATGCTCACAGAAGATACGCAGTATTTT. Translating gives CASSLMLTEDTQYF.

The chain couples TRBV5-1 to TRBJ1-2; 7 nucleotides agree with TRBD1. With 0 bases clipped from V and 8 bases from J, the junction kept 7 bases outside the gene matches. The germline gives CDR1 SGHRS, CDR2 YFSETQ. The CDR3 has 14 residues. The DNA of the CDR3 is TGCGCCAGCAGCTTGGTTTACGACAGGGACGGCTACACCTTC. Its protein product is CASSLVYDRDGYTF.

The chain is built from TRBV5-5 and TRBJ2-1; D gene ambiguous. The germline V gene encodes CDR1 SGHKS and CDR2 YYEKEE (reference sequence). This CDR3 spans 13 amino acids. V lost 1 base and J lost 5, with 7 bases in between. Written as DNA, the CDR3 is TGTGCCAGCAGCTTGACTGGGGACAATGAGCAGTTCTTC. This codes for CASSLTGDNEQFF.

This clone occurred a few times. V and J are TRBV27 and TRBJ2-1; the D gene could be TRBD1 or TRBD2 (5 bases each). V was clipped by 3 bases and J by 0 bases, with 12 bases between them. The CDR3 has 16 residues. Germline lookup yields CDR1 MNHEY and CDR2 SMNVEV (reference sequence). The CDR3 DNA reads TGTGCCAGCAGTTTTAGGCAGGGAGCCTCCTACAATGAGCAGTTCTTC. Its protein product is CASSFRQGASYNEQFF.

This rearrangement joins TRBV5-1 to TRBJ2-6; D possibly matches TRBD1 or TRBD2 (6 bases each). CDR1 is SGHRS and CDR2 is YFSETQ in the germline V gene. V lost 4 bases and J 0 bases, leaving 17 bases between the germline ends. This CDR3 is 18 amino acids long. CDR3 loop: CASSQLSRGLSGANVLTF. The CDR3, as DNA: TGCGCCAGCAGCCAGCTCAGCAGGGGACTCTCTGGGGCCAACGTCCTGACTTTC.

The chain uses TRBV28 and TRBJ1-6; a weak D match, TRBD1 (5 bases). The CDR3 extends over 16 amino acids. Trimming removed 7 bases from V and 0 bases from J, with 13 bases in between. Germline CDR1 is MDHEN and CDR2 is SYDVKM. The CDR3 DNA reads TGTGCCAGCAAACAGGCGCCGAGCTCCTATAATTCACCCCTCCACTTT. Its translation: CASKQAPSSYNSPLHF.